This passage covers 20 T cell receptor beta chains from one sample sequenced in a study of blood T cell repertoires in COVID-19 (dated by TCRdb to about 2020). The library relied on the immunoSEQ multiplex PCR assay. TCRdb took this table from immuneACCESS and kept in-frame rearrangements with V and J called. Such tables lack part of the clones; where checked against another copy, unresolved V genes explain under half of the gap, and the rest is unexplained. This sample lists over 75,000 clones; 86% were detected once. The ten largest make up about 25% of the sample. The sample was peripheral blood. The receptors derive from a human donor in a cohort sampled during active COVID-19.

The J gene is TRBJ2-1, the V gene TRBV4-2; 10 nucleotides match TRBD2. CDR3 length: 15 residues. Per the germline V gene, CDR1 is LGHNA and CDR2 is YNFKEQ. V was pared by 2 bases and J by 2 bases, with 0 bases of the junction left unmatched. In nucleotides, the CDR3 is TGTGCCAGCAGCCAAACTAGCGGGACCTACAATGAGCAGTTCTTC. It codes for CASSQTSGTYNEQFF.

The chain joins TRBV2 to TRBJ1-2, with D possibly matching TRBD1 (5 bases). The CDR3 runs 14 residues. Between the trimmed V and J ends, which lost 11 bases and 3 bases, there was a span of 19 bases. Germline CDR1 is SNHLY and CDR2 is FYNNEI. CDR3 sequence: CAGLGQTYHYGYTF. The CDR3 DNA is TGTGCCGGGCTTGGACAAACTTATCACTATGGCTACACCTTC.

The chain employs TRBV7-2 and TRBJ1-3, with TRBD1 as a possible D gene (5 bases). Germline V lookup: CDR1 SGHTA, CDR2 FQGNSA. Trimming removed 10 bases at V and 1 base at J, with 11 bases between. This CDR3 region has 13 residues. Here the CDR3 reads CATKGQSGNTIYF. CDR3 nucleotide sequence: TGTGCCACTAAGGGGCAATCTGGAAACACCATATATTTT.

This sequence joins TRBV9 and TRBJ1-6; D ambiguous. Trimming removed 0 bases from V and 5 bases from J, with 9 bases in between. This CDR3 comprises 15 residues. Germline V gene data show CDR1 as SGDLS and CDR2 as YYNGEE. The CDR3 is CASSVAPSNNSPLHF. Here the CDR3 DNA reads TGTGCCAGCAGCGTAGCTCCATCTAATAATTCACCCCTCCACTTT.

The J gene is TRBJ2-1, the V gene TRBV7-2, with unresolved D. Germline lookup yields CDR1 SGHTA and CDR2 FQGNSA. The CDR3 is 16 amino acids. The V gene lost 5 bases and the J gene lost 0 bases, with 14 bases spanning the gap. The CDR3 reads CASSPPRLGSYNEQFF. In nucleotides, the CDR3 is TGTGCCAGCAGCCCCCCCAGGTTAGGCTCCTACAATGAGCAGTTCTTC.

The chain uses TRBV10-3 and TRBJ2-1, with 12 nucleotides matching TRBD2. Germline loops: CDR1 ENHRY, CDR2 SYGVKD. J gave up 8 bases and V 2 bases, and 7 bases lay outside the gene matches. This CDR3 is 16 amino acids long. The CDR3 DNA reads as TGTGCCATCAGTGAGGCCCCTAGCGGGGGGGCCGATGAGCAGTTCTTC. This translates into CAISEAPSGGADEQFF.

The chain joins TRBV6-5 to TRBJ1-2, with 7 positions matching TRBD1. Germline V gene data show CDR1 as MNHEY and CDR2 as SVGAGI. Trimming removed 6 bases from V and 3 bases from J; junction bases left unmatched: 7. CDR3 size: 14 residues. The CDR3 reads CASRNQGQHYGYTF. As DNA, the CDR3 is TGTGCCAGCAGGAATCAGGGACAGCACTATGGCTACACCTTC.

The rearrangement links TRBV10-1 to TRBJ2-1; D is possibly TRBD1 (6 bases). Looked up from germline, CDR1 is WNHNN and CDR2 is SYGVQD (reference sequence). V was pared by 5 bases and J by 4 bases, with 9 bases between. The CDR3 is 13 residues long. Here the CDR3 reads CASSPGQYNEQFF. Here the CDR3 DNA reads TGCGCCAGCAGTCCAGGACAGTACAATGAGCAGTTCTTC.

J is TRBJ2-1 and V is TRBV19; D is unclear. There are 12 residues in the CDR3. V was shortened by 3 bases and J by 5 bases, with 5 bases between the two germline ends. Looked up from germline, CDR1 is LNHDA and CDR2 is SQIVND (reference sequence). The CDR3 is CASSIGDNEQFF. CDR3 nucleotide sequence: TGTGCCAGTAGTATCGGAGACAATGAGCAGTTCTTC.

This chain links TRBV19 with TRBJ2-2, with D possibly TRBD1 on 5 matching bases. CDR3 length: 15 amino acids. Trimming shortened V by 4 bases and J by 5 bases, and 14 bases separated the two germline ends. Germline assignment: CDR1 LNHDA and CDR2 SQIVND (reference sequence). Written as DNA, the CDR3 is TGTGCCAGTAGTAGTGGACACTCGGGTACCGGGGAGCTGTTTTTT. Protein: CASSSGHSGTGELFF.

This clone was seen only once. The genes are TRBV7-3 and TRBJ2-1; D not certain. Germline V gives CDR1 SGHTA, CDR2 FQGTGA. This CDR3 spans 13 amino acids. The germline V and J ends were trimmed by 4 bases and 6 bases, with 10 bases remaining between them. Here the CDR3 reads CASSSSPSNEQFF. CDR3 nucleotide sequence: TGTGCCAGCAGCTCCTCCCCTAGCAATGAGCAGTTCTTC.

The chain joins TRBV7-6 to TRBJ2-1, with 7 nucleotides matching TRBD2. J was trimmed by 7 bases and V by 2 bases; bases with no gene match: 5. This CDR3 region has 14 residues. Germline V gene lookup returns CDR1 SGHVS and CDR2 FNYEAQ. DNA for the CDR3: TGTGCCAGCAGCTTACAACGAGCGGGGAATGAGCAGTTCTTC. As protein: CASSLQRAGNEQFF.

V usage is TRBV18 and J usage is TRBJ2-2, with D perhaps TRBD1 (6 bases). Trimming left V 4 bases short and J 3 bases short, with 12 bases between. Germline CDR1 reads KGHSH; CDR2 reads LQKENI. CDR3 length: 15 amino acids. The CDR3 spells CASSLGSGDTGELFF. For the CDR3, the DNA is TGTGCCAGCTCACTCGGCTCAGGGGACACCGGGGAGCTGTTTTTT.

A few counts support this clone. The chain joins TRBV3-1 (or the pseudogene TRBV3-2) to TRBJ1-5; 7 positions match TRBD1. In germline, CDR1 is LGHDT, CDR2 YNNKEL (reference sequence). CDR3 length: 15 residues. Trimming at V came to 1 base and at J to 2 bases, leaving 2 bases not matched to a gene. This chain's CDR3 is CASSQAGQGNQPQHF. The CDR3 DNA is TGTGCCAGCAGCCAAGCTGGACAGGGCAATCAGCCCCAGCATTTT.

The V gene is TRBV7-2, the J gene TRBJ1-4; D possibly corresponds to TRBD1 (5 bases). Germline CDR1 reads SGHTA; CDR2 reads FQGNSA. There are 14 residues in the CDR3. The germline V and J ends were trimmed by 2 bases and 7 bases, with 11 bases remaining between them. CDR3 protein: CASSLWRGGEKLFF. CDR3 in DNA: TGTGCCAGCAGCTTATGGAGGGGAGGTGAAAAACTGTTTTTT. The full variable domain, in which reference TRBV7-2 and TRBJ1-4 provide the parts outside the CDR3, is GAGVSQSPSNKVTEKGKDVELRCDPISGHTALYWYRQSLGQGLEFLIYFQGNSAPDKSGLPSDRFSAERTGGSVSTLTIQRTQQEDSAVYLCASSLWRGGEKLFFGSGTQLSVL.

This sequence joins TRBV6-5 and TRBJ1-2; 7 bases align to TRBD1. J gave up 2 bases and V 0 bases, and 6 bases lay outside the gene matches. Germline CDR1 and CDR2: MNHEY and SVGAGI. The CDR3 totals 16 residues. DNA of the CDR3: TGTGCCAGCAGTTACTCGACAGGGAATTTCAACTATGGCTACACCTTC. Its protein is CASSYSTGNFNYGYTF.

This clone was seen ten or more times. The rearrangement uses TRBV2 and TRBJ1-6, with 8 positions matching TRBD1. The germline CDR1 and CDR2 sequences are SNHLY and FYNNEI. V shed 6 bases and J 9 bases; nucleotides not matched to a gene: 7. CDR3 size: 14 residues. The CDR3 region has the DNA TGTGCCAGCAGCCTCGGACAGGGCGGTTCACCCCTCCACTTT. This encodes CASSLGQGGSPLHF.

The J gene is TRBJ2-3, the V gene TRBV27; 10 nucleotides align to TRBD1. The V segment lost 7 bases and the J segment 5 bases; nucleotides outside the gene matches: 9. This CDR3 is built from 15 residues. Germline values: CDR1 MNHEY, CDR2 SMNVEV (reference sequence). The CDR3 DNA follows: TGTGCCAGCAACCCAGGGACAGGGGTAGGAGATACGCAGTATTTT. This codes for CASNPGTGVGDTQYF.

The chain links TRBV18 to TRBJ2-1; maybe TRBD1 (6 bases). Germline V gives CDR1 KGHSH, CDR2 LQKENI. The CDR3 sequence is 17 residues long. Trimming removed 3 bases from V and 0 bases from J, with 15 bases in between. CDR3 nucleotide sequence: TGTGCCAGCTCACCTAAGGCCCAGGGGAGCTCCTACAATGAGCAGTTCTTC. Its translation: CASSPKAQGSSYNEQFF.

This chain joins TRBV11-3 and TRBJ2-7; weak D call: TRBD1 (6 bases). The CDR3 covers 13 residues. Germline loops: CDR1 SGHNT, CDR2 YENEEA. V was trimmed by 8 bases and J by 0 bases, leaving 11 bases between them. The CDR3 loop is CASFQGTSYEQYF. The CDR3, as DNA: TGTGCCAGCTTCCAGGGGACCTCCTACGAGCAGTACTTC.